Shown below are 24 T cell receptor beta chains from a single sample sequenced in a study of memory CD4+ T cells and cytomegalovirus serostatus. Using immunoSEQ multiplex PCR, the repertoire was profiled, and TCRdb retains in-frame clones only, with some absent. The sample includes about 58,000 clones, approximately 86% seen only once; the top ten take 0.5%. The sort gate was single viable CD3+CD4+CD8-CD45RO+ cells for memory CD4+ T cells. The sequenced sample consisted of memory CD4+ T cells from blood. The receptor source for this set is an adult in good health and CMV-seronegative. Some clones in this sample may be carry-over from other donors' samples.

The CDR3 DNA follows: TGTGCCAGCAGTCCTCAATCACAATTAGCGGGAGGTACCCTGGAGCAGTACTTC. Translation gives CASSPQSQLAGGTLEQYF. The rearrangement uses TRBV27 and TRBJ2-7; 10 bases are shared with TRBD2. V shed 5 bases and J 7 bases; nucleotides not matched to a gene: 20. The CDR3 has 18 amino acids. Germline V lookup: CDR1 MNHEY, CDR2 SMNVEV (reference sequence).

The chain couples TRBV9 to TRBJ2-4; 7 positions match TRBD1. V trimming: 3 bases; J trimming: 9 bases; junction bases outside the gene matches: 9. Germline loops: CDR1 SGDLS, CDR2 YYNGEE. The CDR3 covers 14 residues. The CDR3 protein is CASSASPTGPIQYF. The CDR3 nucleotides read TGTGCCAGCAGCGCCTCCCCGACAGGGCCCATTCAGTACTTC.

This chain joins TRBV28 and TRBJ2-7; 10 bases are a match to TRBD1. Per the germline V gene, CDR1 is MDHEN and CDR2 is SYDVKM. J was trimmed by 6 bases and V by 7 bases; bases with no gene match: 9. CDR3 length equals 14 residues. The CDR3: CASTTTGGGGEQYF. The CDR3 nucleotides are TGTGCCAGCACCACGACAGGGGGCGGAGGCGAGCAGTACTTC.

The chain couples TRBV2 to TRBJ2-1, with D maybe TRBD2 (5 bases). Germline V lookup: CDR1 SNHLY, CDR2 FYNNEI. The CDR3 sequence is 15 residues long. V dropped 6 bases and J dropped 0 bases, with 12 bases sitting between them. The CDR3 region has the DNA TGTGCCAGCAGGGCTAGCAGGAGCTCCTACAATGAGCAGTTCTTC. Protein product: CASRASRSSYNEQFF.

The V and J genes are TRBV5-6 and TRBJ2-7, with TRBD2 matching over 11 bases. The germline CDR1 and CDR2 sequences are SGHDT and YYEEEE. This CDR3 has 16 amino acids. The trim removed 4 bases at V and 0 bases at J, leaving 6 bases unmatched. CDR3 sequence reads: CASSGYSGRASYEQYF. Here the CDR3 DNA reads TGTGCCAGCAGCGGCTATAGCGGGAGGGCCTCCTACGAGCAGTACTTC. The full variable domain, its missing parts supplied by reference TRBV5-6 and TRBJ2-7, is DAGVTQSPTHLIKTRGQQVTLRCSPKSGHDTVSWYQQALGQGPQFIFQYYEEEERQRGNFPDRFSGHQFPNYSSELNVNALLLGDSALYLCASSGYSGRASYEQYFGPGTRLTVT.

V gene TRBV28 combines with J gene TRBJ2-5; D not resolved. The germline V gene has CDR1 MDHEN and CDR2 SYDVKM. Trimming took 6 bases from V and 7 from J, leaving 9 bases between them. This CDR3 is 11 amino acids long. The CDR3 region has the DNA TGTGCCAGCAGGCTGGGCGGGACCCAGTACTTC. It codes for CASRLGGTQYF.

The J gene is TRBJ1-2, the V gene TRBV4-2; no clear D. The CDR3 contains 15 residues. Trimming stripped 1 base from V and 4 bases from J, with 13 bases between. The germline CDR1 and CDR2 sequences are LGHNA and YNFKEQ. CDR3 in amino acids: CASSQGNSETYGYTF. The DNA for the CDR3 is TGTGCCAGCAGCCAAGGCAACAGTGAGACCTATGGCTACACCTTC.

As DNA, the CDR3 is TGCGCCAGCAGCTTGGGGGAGATTGGGGAGACCCAGTACTTC. It translates to CASSLGEIGETQYF. This chain links TRBV5-1 with TRBJ2-5, with D possibly matching TRBD2 (5 bases). Trimming removed 0 bases at V and 5 bases at J, with 11 bases between. Germline loops: CDR1 SGHRS, CDR2 YFSETQ. The CDR3 contains 14 residues.

V and J are TRBV5-1 and TRBJ2-1; 9 bases are shared with TRBD1. Germline CDR1 SGHRS, CDR2 YFSETQ. The CDR3 length is 13 residues. The ends lost 4 bases at V and 8 bases at J; junction bases unmatched: 4. The CDR3 region has the DNA TGCGCCAGCAGCCGGACAGGGGCCGATGAGCAGTTCTTC. This encodes CASSRTGADEQFF.

The J gene is TRBJ2-7, the V gene TRBV5-1, with TRBD1 matching 8 bases. This CDR3 is 13 amino acids long. J lost 3 bases, V lost 4 bases, and 3 bases had no gene match. The V gene's germline CDR1 is SGHRS and CDR2 YFSETQ. The DNA of the CDR3 is TGCGCCAGCAGCCAGGGGGCCCTCTACGAGCAGTACTTC. This encodes CASSQGALYEQYF.

The J gene is TRBJ2-2, the V gene TRBV9; D gene unclear. The CDR3 contains 16 residues. Trimming stripped 0 bases from V and 6 bases from J, with 15 bases between. The germline CDR1 and CDR2 sequences are SGDLS and YYNGEE. The CDR3, as DNA: TGTGCCAGCAGCGTAGCACTGGCGGAGCCCCCCGGGGAGCTGTTTTTT. The encoded protein is CASSVALAEPPGELFF.

The CDR3 nucleotides are TGTGCCAGCAGCTTAAGAGGTCCGGGGGGACGAAGCACAGATACGCAGTATTTT. Amino acids: CASSLRGPGGRSTDTQYF. The rearrangement joins TRBV7-3 to TRBJ2-3; 7 bases are shared with TRBD2. The germline gives CDR1 SGHTA, CDR2 FQGTGA. After removal of 1 base from V and 0 bases from J, the junction contained 10 bases not matched to a gene. This CDR3 has 18 amino acids. Full variable domain (outside the CDR3, taken from reference TRBV7-3 and TRBJ2-3): GAGVSQTPSNKVTEKGKYVELRCDPISGHTALYWYRQSLGQGPEFLIYFQGTGAADDSGLPNDRFFAVRPEGSVSTLKIQRTERGDSAVYLCASSLRGPGGRSTDTQYFGPGTRLTVL.

The chain couples TRBV11-2 to TRBJ1-1; D not certain. In germline, CDR1 is SGHAT, CDR2 FQNNGV. The CDR3 loop spans 12 amino acids. V was clipped by 2 bases and J by 2 bases, with 3 bases between them. DNA for the CDR3: TGTGCCAGCAGCTTACTAAACACTGAAGCTTTCTTT. Protein sequence: CASSLLNTEAFF.

V gene TRBV5-1 combines with J gene TRBJ1-2; a possible D gene is TRBD1 (6 bases). The CDR3 runs to 16 residues. The V end lost 4 bases, the J end lost 6 bases, and 22 bases lay between the germline ends. Germline V gene sequence: CDR1 SGHRS, CDR2 YFSETQ. CDR3 bases: TGCGCCAGCAGCAAGGGGGTGGGGGGCGCGGCAGATGGCTACACCTTC. Its protein is CASSKGVGGAADGYTF.

The genes are TRBV7-2 and TRBJ2-5; D not resolved. Trimming shortened V by 1 base and J by 2 bases, and 8 bases separated the two germline ends. In germline, CDR1 is SGHTA, CDR2 FQGNSA. The CDR3 sequence is 14 residues long. The DNA of the CDR3 is TGTGCCAGCAGCTTAGGGCGTCTTCAAGAGACCCAGTACTTC. It is translated as CASSLGRLQETQYF.

The rearrangement uses TRBV18 and TRBJ1-1; D might be TRBD1 (5 bases). The V end was cut by 9 bases, the J end by 7 bases, with 18 bases between. Germline V gene lookup returns CDR1 KGHSH and CDR2 LQKENI. This CDR3 region has 13 residues. The CDR3 region has the DNA TGTGCCAGATCCCCAGATGGGCAGGGTGAAGCTTTCTTT. It yields the protein CARSPDGQGEAFF.

In this sample, this clone turned up a few times. Germline and junction disagree at one end, which may indicate a read error. The chain couples TRBV7-7 to TRBJ2-7; TRBD2 is a possible D gene (6 bases). CDR3 size: 15 residues. Germline V lookup: CDR1 SSHAT, CDR2 FNYEAQ (reference sequence). The CDR3 region has the DNA TGTGCTAGCAGCTTGGATAGCGGCTTTTCCTACGAGCAGTACTTC. It encodes CASSLDSGFSYEQYF.

J is TRBJ1-2 and V is TRBV28; TRBD1 aligns across 7 bases. This CDR3 is built from 16 residues. Germline V gives CDR1 MDHEN, CDR2 SYDVKM. Trimming took 7 bases from V and 3 from J; bases not matched to a gene: 14. Here the CDR3 DNA reads TGTGCCAGCAATTTTGCCCGACAGGGACCCTACTATGGCTACACCTTC. Translated: CASNFARQGPYYGYTF.

This rearrangement joins TRBV28 to TRBJ1-1; D is unresolved. The CDR3 is made up of 13 amino acids. Germline CDR1 and CDR2: MDHEN and SYDVKM. V was shortened by 5 bases and J by 5 bases, with 12 bases between the two germline ends. Here the CDR3 DNA reads TGTGCCAGCAGTCGAGGAGGGAAGACTGAAGCTTTCTTT. Its translation: CASSRGGKTEAFF.

V usage is TRBV12-1 and J usage is TRBJ1-4; the table's D gene call, TRBD1, was not cross checked with the DNA. TRBV12-1 corresponds to a pseudogene. The CDR3 runs to 15 residues. In DNA, the CDR3 is TGTGCCAGCAGCGACTACAGGGGTTGGTTTGAAAAACTGTTTTTT. Amino acid sequence: CASSDYRGWFEKLFF.

With respect to this clone: Germline and junction disagree at one end, which may indicate a read error. The V call is TRBV29-1, the J call TRBJ1-5, with TRBD1 as a possible D gene (5 bases). The CDR3 spans 14 residues. Germline V lookup: CDR1 SQVTM, CDR2 ANQGSEA. CDR3 amino acids: CSVCGTDPNQLQHF. The CDR3 nucleotides read TGCAGCGTTTGCGGGACGGACCCCAATCAGCTCCAGCATTTT.

The chain has TRBV30 and TRBJ1-2; D uncertain. V lost 4 bases and J lost 4, with 10 bases in between. This CDR3 comprises 12 residues. Germline loops: CDR1 GTSNPN, CDR2 SVGIG (reference sequence). CDR3 in amino acids: CAWKGPVYGYTF. The CDR3 DNA reads as TGTGCCTGGAAGGGTCCAGTCTATGGCTACACCTTC. Looking up the rest from reference TRBV30 and TRBJ1-2 gives the full variable domain: SQTIHQWPATLVQPVGSPLSLECTVEGTSNPNLYWYRQAAGRGLQLLFYSVGIGQISSEVPQNLSASRPQDRQFILSSKKLLLSDSGFYLCAWKGPVYGYTFGSGTRLTVV.

In DNA, the CDR3 is TGTGCCAGCAGAAAGGGACAGTCAAACTCTGGGGCCAACGTCCTGACTTTC. This codes for CASRKGQSNSGANVLTF. V and J are TRBV6-4 and TRBJ2-6; TRBD1 aligns across 7 bases. The CDR3 consists of 17 residues. Trimming at V came to 6 bases and at J to 0 bases, leaving 8 bases not matched to a gene. Germline-derived CDR1 and CDR2 are MRHNA and SNTAGT.

V is TRBV4-1 and J is TRBJ2-3; D call uncertain. Germline CDR1 and CDR2: MGHRA and YSYEKL. The CDR3 runs 15 residues. The V end was cut by 1 base, the J end by 0 bases, with 8 bases between. CDR3 sequence reads: CASSQGRPSTDTQYF. As DNA, the CDR3 is TGCGCCAGCAGCCAAGGAAGACCGAGCACAGATACGCAGTATTTT.